The present entry profiles one T cell receptor beta chain with its context. Isolated RNA was reverse transcribed into cDNA used as the sequencing template. TCRdb's table, derived via immunoSEQ multiplex PCR, lists solely in-frame clones and lacks some. The sample shows a few hundred thousand clones, roughly three fifths of them seen only once. V gave up 4 bases and J gave up 9 bases, with 7 bases separating them. The CDR3 is 12 residues long. Germline CDR1 PRHDT, CDR2 FYEKMQ (reference sequence). The data stem from a study of CD8+ T cells in alopecia areata. The J gene is TRBJ1-6, the V gene TRBV13; D is unresolved. The TCR was taken from a human donor in good health. Material for sequencing was CD8+ T cells sorted from blood. The chain's CDR3 is CASSSPSSPLHF. In DNA, the CDR3 is TGTGCCAGCAGCTCCCCGAGTTCACCCCTCCACTTT.